This T cell receptor (beta chain) was profiled in a study of blood T cells in healthy people across ages. Study-wide context: There was about one barcoded beta molecule captured by template switching per two T cells.

The V and J ends lost 5 bases and 0 bases respectively, with 17 bases between them. This CDR3 contains 18 residues. In germline, CDR1 is SEHNR, CDR2 FQNEAQ (reference sequence). Then a second PCR, running roughly 7 to 11 cycles, was carried out with a sample-barcoded 5' primer and a J-beta primer mix. CDR3-containing paired-end reads numbered at least 2.5 million in each sample. TCRdb analysed the 5' RACE reads with MiXCR anew, one entry per CDR3 protein. The sample contains about 1.4 million distinct CDR3 sequences, approximately 59% of which appear only once. Study-wide results and limits: Naive CD4+ cells and diversity were both higher in long-lived donors than in aged donors. Age advanced and TCR beta diversity per million T cells fell, roughly linearly.

This clonotype was observed a few times. Its target is unknown. The source material was blood. The chain employs TRBV7-9 and TRBJ1-6; unclear D gene. The receptor comes from a man between 18 and 35 years old in good health. The CDR3 region is CASSPSPGSSSYNSPLHF. The CDR3 DNA is TGTGCCAGCAGCCCTAGCCCTGGTTCAAGCTCCTATAATTCACCCCTCCACTTT.